Sequencing of this T cell receptor (beta chain) was carried out in a study of CD8 T cells in ankylosing spondylitis. In its sample, this clonotype was seen a few times. TCRdb redid the calling of the 5' RACE reads with MiXCR, one entry per CDR3 protein. The sample yields 200,000 to 250,000 distinct CDR3 sequences, over 9.5% seen once. This sequence was found in a male donor with ankylosing spondylitis or in good health (not recorded which). What was sequenced was blood, either unsorted or a sorted T cell fraction (not recorded which).

The CDR3 nucleotides read TGTGCCAGCAGCCAAATAGGGGGGTTATACAATGAGCAGTTCTTC. This codes for CASSQIGGLYNEQFF. This chain uses TRBV9 with TRBJ2-1; D possibly matches TRBD1 or TRBD2 (6 bases each). V lost 4 bases and J 4 bases, leaving 15 bases between the germline ends. The CDR3 spans 15 residues. Germline V gives CDR1 SGDLS, CDR2 YYNGEE.